Listed here are 5 T cell receptor beta chains from one sample, sequenced in a study of blood T cell repertoires in COVID-19. TCRdb's table, derived via immunoSEQ multiplex PCR, lists solely in-frame clones and lacks some. The table records about 39,000 clones, more than 65% of them present only once. Sequencing was done on a sample of peripheral blood. These TCRs come from an elderly man with acute or convalescent COVID-19.

The chain couples TRBV5-1 to TRBJ2-7, with D possibly matching TRBD2 (5 bases). Germline lookup yields CDR1 SGHRS and CDR2 YFSETQ. Between the trimmed V and J ends, which lost 0 bases and 6 bases, there was a span of 10 bases. The CDR3 is made up of 13 amino acids. CDR3 in amino acids: CASSLAGDGEQYF. DNA for the CDR3: TGCGCCAGCAGCTTGGCCGGGGATGGCGAGCAGTACTTC.

By its share, this clone is medium-sized (0.01 to 0.1%). This chain connects TRBV5-8 to TRBJ1-2; D may be TRBD1 (6 bases). V was pared by 1 base and J by 14 bases, with 21 bases between. The CDR3 extends over 14 amino acids. The V gene's germline CDR1 is SGHTS and CDR2 YDEGEE. CDR3 protein: CASSLSYGQPDYTF. The CDR3 nucleotides read TGTGCCAGCAGCTTGTCGTACGGACAGCCCGACTATACCTTC.

This chain links TRBV7-2 with TRBJ1-5; TRBD1 is a possible D gene (5 bases). Trimming took off 4 bases at V and 9 bases at J, with 10 bases between the two ends. The CDR3 spans 12 residues. Germline-derived CDR1 and CDR2 are SGHTA and FQGNSA. The CDR3 DNA is TGTGCCAGCAGCTCGGCCGGGGGGCCCCAGCATTTT. It is translated as CASSSAGGPQHF.

This rearrangement joins TRBV5-5 to TRBJ2-7; TRBD2 agrees at 11 bases. This CDR3 has 15 amino acids. Germline V CDR1 and CDR2: SGHKS, YYEKEE (reference sequence). V gave up 3 bases and J gave up 1 base; unmatched junction bases: 3. The CDR3 DNA reads TGTGCCAGCAGCTACGGGACTAGCGGTTCCTACGAGCAGTACTTC. It translates to CASSYGTSGSYEQYF.

In this sample, this clone turned up once. This chain links TRBV5-5 with TRBJ2-3; D is undetermined. Trimming pared 3 bases from V and 2 bases from J, leaving 10 bases between. This CDR3 is built from 14 residues. The germline gives CDR1 SGHKS, CDR2 YYEKEE (reference sequence). CDR3 protein: CASSSAVNTDTQYF. DNA for the CDR3: TGTGCCAGCAGCTCGGCGGTTAACACAGATACGCAGTATTTT.